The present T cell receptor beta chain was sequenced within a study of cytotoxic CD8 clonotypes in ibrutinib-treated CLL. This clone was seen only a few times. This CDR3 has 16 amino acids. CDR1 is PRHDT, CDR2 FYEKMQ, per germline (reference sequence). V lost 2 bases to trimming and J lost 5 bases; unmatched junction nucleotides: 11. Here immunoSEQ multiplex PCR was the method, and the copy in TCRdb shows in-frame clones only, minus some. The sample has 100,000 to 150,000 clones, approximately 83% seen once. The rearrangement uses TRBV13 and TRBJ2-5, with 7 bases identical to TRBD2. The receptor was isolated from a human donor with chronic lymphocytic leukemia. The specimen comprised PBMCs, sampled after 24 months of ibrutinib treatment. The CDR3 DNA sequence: TGTGCCAGCAGCTTAAAAACGGGGGGTGCAAGGGAGACCCAGTACTTC. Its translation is CASSLKTGGARETQYF.